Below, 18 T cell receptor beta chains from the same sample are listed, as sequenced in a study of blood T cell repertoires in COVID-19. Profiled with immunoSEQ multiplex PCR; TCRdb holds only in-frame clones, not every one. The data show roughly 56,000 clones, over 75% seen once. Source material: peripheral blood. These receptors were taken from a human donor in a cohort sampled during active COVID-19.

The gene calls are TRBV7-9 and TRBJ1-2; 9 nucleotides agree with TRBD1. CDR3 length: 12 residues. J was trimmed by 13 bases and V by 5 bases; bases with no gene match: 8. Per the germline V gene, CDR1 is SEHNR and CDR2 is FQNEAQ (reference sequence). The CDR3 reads CASSHGQGPSTF. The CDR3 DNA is TGTGCCAGCAGCCACGGACAGGGGCCGAGCACCTTC. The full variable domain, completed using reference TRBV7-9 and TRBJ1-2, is DTGVSQNPRHKITKRGQNVTFRCDPISEHNRLYWYRQTLGQGPEFLTYFQNEAQLEKSRLLSDRFSAERPKGSFSTLEIQRTEQGDSAMYLCASSHGQGPSTFGSGTRLTVV.

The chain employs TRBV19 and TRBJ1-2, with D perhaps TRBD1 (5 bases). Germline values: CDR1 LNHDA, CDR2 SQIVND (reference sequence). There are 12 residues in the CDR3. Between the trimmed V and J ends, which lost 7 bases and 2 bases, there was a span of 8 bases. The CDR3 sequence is CASNRGNYGYTF. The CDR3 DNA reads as TGTGCCAGTAATCGGGGGAACTATGGCTACACCTTC.

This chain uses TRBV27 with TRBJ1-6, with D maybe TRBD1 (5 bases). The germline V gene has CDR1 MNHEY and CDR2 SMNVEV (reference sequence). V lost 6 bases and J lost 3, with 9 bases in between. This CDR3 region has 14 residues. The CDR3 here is CASRNQGYNSPLHF. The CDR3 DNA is TGTGCCAGCAGAAACCAGGGCTATAATTCACCCCTCCACTTT.

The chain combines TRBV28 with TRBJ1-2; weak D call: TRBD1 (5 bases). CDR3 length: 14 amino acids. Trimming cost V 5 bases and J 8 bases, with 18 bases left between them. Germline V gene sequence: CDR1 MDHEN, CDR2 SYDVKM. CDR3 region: CASSQTQGGRGYTF. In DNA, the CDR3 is TGTGCCAGCAGTCAAACCCAGGGAGGACGGGGCTACACCTTC.

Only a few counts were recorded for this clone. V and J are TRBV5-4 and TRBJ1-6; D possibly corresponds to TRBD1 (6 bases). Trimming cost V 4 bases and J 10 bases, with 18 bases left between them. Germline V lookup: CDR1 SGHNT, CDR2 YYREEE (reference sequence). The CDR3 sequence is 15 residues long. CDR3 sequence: CASSGDRIHRSPLHF. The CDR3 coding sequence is TGTGCCAGCAGCGGTGACAGGATTCATAGGTCACCCCTCCACTTT.

The CDR3 loop is CASSSLGLAKNEQYF. The CDR3, as DNA: TGTGCCAGCTCATCCCTGGGACTAGCGAAAAACGAGCAGTACTTC. The rearrangement joins TRBV18 to TRBJ2-7, with 10 bases identical to TRBD2. Germline V CDR1 and CDR2: KGHSH, LQKENI. The V segment lost 5 bases and the J segment 5 bases; nucleotides outside the gene matches: 9. The CDR3 consists of 15 residues.

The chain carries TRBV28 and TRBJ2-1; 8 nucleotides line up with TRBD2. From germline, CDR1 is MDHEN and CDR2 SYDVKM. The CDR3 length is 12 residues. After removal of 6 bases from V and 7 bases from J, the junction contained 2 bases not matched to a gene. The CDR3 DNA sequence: TGTGCCAGCAGCCCGGGGGGGAATGAGCAGTTCTTC. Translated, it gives CASSPGGNEQFF. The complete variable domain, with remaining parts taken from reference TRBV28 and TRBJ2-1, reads DVKVTQSSRYLVKRTGEKVFLECVQDMDHENMFWYRQDPGLGLRLIYFSYDVKMKEKGDIPEGYSVSREKKERFSLILESASTNQTSMYLCASSPGGNEQFFGPGTRLTVL.

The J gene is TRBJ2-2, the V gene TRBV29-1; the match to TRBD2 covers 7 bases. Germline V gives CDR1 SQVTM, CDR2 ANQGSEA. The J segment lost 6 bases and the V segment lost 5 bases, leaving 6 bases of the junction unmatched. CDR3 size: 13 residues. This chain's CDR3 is CSVSLAEAGELFF. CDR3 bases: TGCAGCGTTAGTCTAGCGGAGGCCGGGGAGCTGTTTTTT.

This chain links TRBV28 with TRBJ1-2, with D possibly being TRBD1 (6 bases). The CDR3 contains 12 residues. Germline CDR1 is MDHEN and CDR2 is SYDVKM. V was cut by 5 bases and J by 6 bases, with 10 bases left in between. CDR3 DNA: TGTGCCAGCAGTCTTTACAGGGATGGCTACACCTTC. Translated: CASSLYRDGYTF.

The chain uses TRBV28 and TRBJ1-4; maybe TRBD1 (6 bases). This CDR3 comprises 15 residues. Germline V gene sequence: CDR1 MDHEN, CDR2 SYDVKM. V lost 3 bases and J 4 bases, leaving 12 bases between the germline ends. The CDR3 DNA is TGTGCCAGCAGTTTCCAGGGGTTCGATAATGAAAAACTGTTTTTT. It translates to CASSFQGFDNEKLFF.

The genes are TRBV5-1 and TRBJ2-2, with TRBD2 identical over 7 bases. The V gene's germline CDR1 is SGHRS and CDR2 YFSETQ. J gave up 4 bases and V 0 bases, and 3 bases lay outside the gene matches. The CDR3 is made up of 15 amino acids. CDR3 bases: TGCGCCAGCAGCTTGGCCCCTAGCGGCACCGGGGAGCTGTTTTTT. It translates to CASSLAPSGTGELFF.

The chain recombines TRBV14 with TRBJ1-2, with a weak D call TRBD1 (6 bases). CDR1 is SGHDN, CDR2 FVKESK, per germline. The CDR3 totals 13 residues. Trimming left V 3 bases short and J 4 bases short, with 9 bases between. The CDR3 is CASSHQGPYGYTF. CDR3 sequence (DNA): TGTGCCAGCAGCCACCAGGGGCCCTATGGCTACACCTTC.

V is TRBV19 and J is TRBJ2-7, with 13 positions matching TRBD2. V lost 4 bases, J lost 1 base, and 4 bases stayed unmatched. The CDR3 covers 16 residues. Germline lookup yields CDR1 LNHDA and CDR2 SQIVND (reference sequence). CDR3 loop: CASSKRTSGRSYEQYF. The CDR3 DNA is TGTGCCAGTAGTAAGCGGACTAGCGGGAGATCCTACGAGCAGTACTTC.

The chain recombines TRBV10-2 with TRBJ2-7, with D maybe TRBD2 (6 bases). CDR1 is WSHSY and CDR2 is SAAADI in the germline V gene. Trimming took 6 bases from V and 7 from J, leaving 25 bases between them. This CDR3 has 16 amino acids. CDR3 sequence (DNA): TGCGCCAGCAGCCGACTACTAAGGGACTCCCTTCGGGAGCAGTACTTC. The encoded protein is CASSRLLRDSLREQYF.

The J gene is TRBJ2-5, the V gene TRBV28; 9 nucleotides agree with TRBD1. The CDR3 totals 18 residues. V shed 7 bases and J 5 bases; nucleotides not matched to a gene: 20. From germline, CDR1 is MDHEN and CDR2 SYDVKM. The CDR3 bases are TGTGCCAGCATTCCTCAACGCGACAGGGGGGCTTTCTTGGAGACCCAGTACTTC. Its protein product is CASIPQRDRGAFLETQYF.

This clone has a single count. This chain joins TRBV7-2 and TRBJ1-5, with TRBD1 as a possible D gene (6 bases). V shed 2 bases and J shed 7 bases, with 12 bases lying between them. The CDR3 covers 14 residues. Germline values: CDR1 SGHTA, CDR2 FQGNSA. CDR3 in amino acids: CASSLRGGEQPQHF. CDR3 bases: TGTGCCAGCAGCTTAAGAGGGGGGGAACAGCCCCAGCATTTT.

The chain's CDR3 is CAWSVLAGVTDTQYF. CDR3 nucleotides: TGTGCCTGGAGTGTACTAGCGGGGGTCACAGATACGCAGTATTTT. This chain links TRBV30 with TRBJ2-3, with 11 bases fitting TRBD2. V shed 0 bases and J 2 bases; nucleotides not matched to a gene: 1. CDR1 GTSNPN and CDR2 SVGIG come from the germline V gene (reference sequence). The CDR3 loop spans 15 amino acids.

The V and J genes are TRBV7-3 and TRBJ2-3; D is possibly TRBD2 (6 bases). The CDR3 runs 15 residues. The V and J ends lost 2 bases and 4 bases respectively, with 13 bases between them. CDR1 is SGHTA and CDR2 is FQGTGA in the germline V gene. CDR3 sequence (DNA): TGTGCCAGCAGCTTACGTCCGGGAGAGGCAGATACGCAGTATTTT. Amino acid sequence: CASSLRPGEADTQYF. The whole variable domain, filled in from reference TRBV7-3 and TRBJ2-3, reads GAGVSQTPSNKVTEKGKYVELRCDPISGHTALYWYRQSLGQGPEFLIYFQGTGAADDSGLPNDRFFAVRPEGSVSTLKIQRTERGDSAVYLCASSLRPGEADTQYFGPGTRLTVL.